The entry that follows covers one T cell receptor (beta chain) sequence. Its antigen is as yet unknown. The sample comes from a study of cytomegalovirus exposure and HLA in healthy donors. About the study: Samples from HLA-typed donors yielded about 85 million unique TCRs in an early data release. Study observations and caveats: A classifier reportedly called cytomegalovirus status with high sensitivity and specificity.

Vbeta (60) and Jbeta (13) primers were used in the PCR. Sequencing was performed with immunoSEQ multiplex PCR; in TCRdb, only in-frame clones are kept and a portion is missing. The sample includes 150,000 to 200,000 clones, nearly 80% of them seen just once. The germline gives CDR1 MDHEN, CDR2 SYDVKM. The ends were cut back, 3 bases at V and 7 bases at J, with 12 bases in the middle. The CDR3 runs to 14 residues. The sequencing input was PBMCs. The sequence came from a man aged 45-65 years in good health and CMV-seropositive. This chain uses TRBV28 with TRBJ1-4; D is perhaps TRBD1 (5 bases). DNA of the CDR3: TGTGCCAGCAGTTTCGGACTAAGGGGTGAAAAACTGTTTTTT. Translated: CASSFGLRGEKLFF.